This TCR beta chain emerged from a study of blood T cell repertoires in COVID-19. Libraries were prepared by immunoSEQ multiplex PCR; TCRdb keeps only in-frame clonotypes and omits some of them. Among 200,000 to 250,000 clones listed, 83% were seen once. The germline V gene has CDR1 ENHRY and CDR2 SYGVKD. V gave up 10 bases and J gave up 5 bases, with 13 bases separating them. CDR3 length: 12 residues. The sample taken for sequencing was PBMCs or T cells enriched from blood (not recorded which). This clonotype originated in a woman in her thirties or forties who had been exposed to COVID-19. The J gene is TRBJ2-3, the V gene TRBV10-3; D gene uncertain. This CDR3 is CATSGPVDTQYF. For the CDR3, the DNA is TGTGCCACTTCGGGTCCGGTAGATACGCAGTATTTT.